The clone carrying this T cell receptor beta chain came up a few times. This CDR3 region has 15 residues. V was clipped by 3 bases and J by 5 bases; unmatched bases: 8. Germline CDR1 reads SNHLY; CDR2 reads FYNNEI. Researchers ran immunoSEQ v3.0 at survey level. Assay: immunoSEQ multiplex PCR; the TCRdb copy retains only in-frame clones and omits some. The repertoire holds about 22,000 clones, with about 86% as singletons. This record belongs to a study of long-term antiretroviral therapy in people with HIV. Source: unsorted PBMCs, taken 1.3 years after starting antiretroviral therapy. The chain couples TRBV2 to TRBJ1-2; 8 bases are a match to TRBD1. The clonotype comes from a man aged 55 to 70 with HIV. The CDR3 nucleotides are TGTGCCAGCAGTGATCATCCAGGGGGCCAATATGGCTACACCTTC. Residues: CASSDHPGGQYGYTF. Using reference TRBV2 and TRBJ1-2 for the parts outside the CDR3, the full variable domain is EPEVTQTPSHQVTQMGQEVILRCVPISNHLYFYWYRQILGQKVEFLVSFYNNEISEKSEIFDDQFSVERPDGSNFTLKIRSTKLEDSAMYFCASSDHPGGQYGYTFGSGTRLTVV.